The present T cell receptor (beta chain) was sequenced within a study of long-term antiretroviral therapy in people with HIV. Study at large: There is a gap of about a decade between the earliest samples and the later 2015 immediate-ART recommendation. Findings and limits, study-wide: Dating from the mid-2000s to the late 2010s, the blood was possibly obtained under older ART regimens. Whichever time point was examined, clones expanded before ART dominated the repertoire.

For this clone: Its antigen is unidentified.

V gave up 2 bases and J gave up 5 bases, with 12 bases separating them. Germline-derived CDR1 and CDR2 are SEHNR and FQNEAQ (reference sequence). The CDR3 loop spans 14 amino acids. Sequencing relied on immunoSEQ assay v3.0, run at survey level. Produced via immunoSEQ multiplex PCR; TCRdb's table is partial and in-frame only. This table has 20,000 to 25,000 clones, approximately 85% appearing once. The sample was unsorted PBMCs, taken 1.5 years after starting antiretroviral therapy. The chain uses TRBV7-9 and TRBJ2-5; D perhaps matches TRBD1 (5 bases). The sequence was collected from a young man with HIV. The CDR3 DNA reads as TGTGCCAGCAGCTTACAGGGTATGAGGGAGACCCAGTACTTC. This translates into CASSLQGMRETQYF.